Listed below are T cell receptor beta chains from one sample, sequenced in a study of Tregs in tolerant kidney transplant recipients. Data came from immunoSEQ multiplex PCR; TCRdb stores just in-frame clones and leaves some out. The data show some 69,000 clones, 80% to 85% seen once. Material for sequencing was CD4+ T cells from blood. Every receptor here comes from a human donor in good health. Each CDR3 is given without its conserved first and last residue. A D gene is named only where the DNA matches it firmly. Clone size appears in some rows only: once, few, many, or a class for an expanded clone.

j_gene: TRBJ1-2
abundance: NA
v_gene: TRBV28
d_gene: NA
CDR3aa: ASSLAGGDYGYT

j_gene: TRBJ2-1
abundance: NA
v_gene: TRBV29-1
d_gene: NA
CDR3aa: SVEAAGRGGDEQF

j_gene: TRBJ1-5
abundance: NA
v_gene: TRBV12-5
d_gene: NA
CDR3aa: ASGSDRDVQPQH

j_gene: TRBJ2-5
abundance: NA
v_gene: TRBV7-8
d_gene: TRBD2
CDR3aa: ASSLGASGGETQY

j_gene: TRBJ2-7
abundance: NA
v_gene: TRBV6-5
d_gene: NA
CDR3aa: ASSQGTKYEQY

j_gene: TRBJ2-1
abundance: once
v_gene: TRBV5-8
d_gene: NA
CDR3aa: ASSLGWQGRGNEQF

j_gene: TRBJ2-6
abundance: NA
v_gene: TRBV6-5
d_gene: NA
CDR3aa: ASSYSGVGANVLT

j_gene: TRBJ1-2
abundance: NA
v_gene: TRBV2
d_gene: NA
CDR3aa: ASKFEIDYGYT

j_gene: TRBJ1-2
abundance: NA
v_gene: TRBV29-1
d_gene: NA
CDR3aa: SVGDFEEYGYT

j_gene: TRBJ1-1
abundance: NA
v_gene: TRBV5-1
d_gene: TRBD1
CDR3aa: ASSLGTARDTEAF

j_gene: TRBJ2-3
abundance: few
v_gene: TRBV9
d_gene: NA
CDR3aa: ASSDGQGSTDTQY

j_gene: TRBJ2-1
abundance: once
v_gene: TRBV5-1
d_gene: NA
CDR3aa: ASSLAATPNEQF

j_gene: TRBJ1-1
abundance: NA
v_gene: TRBV29-1
d_gene: TRBD1
CDR3aa: SVLGTGFEAF

j_gene: TRBJ1-1
abundance: once
v_gene: TRBV4-3
d_gene: NA
CDR3aa: ASSQDQWNMNTEAF

j_gene: TRBJ1-6
abundance: NA
v_gene: TRBV11-2
d_gene: NA
CDR3aa: ASHVVRDSPLH